Below are 14 T cell receptor beta chains sequenced from a single sample in a study of radiation and T cells in renal cell carcinoma. Repertoires were generated with immunoSEQ multiplex PCR, while TCRdb's copy carries only in-frame clones and drops some. The repertoire holds 150,000 to 200,000 clones, with 88% as singletons. Time point specified: blood 4 weeks post-SBRT, at nephrectomy. Treatment meaning: 15 Gy SBRT to primary tumor, nephrectomy 4 weeks later. Sequences were derived from blood, sampled from a patient whose treatment included radiotherapy and nephrectomy. All receptors derive from a woman aged 45-65 years with renal cell carcinoma.

With regard to this clone: Additional DNA sequences in this sample encode the identical CDR3. CDR3 region: CSVGGGAGQPQHF. The CDR3 DNA is TGCAGCGTTGGAGGGGGCGCGGGTCAGCCCCAGCATTTT. The chain links TRBV29-1 to TRBJ1-5; 7 nucleotides align to TRBD1. Trimming took 4 bases from V and 6 from J; bases not matched to a gene: 6. CDR1 SQVTM and CDR2 ANQGSEA come from the germline V gene. The length of the CDR3 is 13 residues. The full variable domain, in which reference TRBV29-1 and TRBJ1-5 provide the parts outside the CDR3, is SAVISQKPSRDICQRGTSLTIQCQVDSQVTMMFWYRQQPGQSLTLIATANQGSEATYESGFVIDKFPISRPNLTFSTLTVSNMSPEDSSIYLCSVGGGAGQPQHFGDGTRLSIL.

The genes are TRBV7-9 and TRBJ1-1; 7 bases map to TRBD1. There are 15 residues in the CDR3. J was trimmed by 1 base and V by 2 bases; bases with no gene match: 4. Germline V CDR1 and CDR2: SEHNR, FQNEAQ (reference sequence). The CDR3 sequence: CASSLTGQTNTEAFF. The CDR3 nucleotides are TGTGCCAGCAGCTTAACGGGACAGACGAACACTGAAGCTTTCTTT.

With regard to this clone: The junction and the germline gene differ at one end; a read error may be behind it. Other DNA variants within this sample encode the same CDR3. This sequence joins TRBV7-9 and TRBJ2-7; no definite D call. Per the germline V gene, CDR1 is SEHNR and CDR2 is FQNEAQ (reference sequence). The CDR3 has 11 residues. This CDR3 is CASSLEYEQYF. The CDR3 DNA is TGTGCCAGCAGTTTAGAATACGAGCAGTACTTC.

In its sample, this clone was seen once. This rearrangement joins TRBV5-1 to TRBJ1-1, with TRBD1 matching over 7 bases. V lost 4 bases to trimming and J lost 4 bases; unmatched junction nucleotides: 10. In germline, CDR1 is SGHRS, CDR2 YFSETQ. This CDR3 is built from 15 residues. CDR3 nucleotide sequence: TGCGCCAGCAGCCTGGCCACAGGGGCGTTCACTGAAGCTTTCTTT. Residues: CASSLATGAFTEAFF.

The chain has TRBV6-5 and TRBJ1-2; D unresolved. The length of the CDR3 is 13 residues. V gave up 0 bases and J gave up 7 bases, with 9 bases separating them. Germline CDR1 MNHEY, CDR2 SVGAGI. This CDR3 is CASSYSGWSGYTF. DNA for the CDR3: TGTGCCAGCAGTTACTCAGGGTGGAGTGGCTACACCTTC.

The chain couples TRBV11-1 to TRBJ2-5; D not certain. The V gene's germline CDR1 is SGHAT and CDR2 FQDESV (reference sequence). The CDR3 covers 14 residues. The V end was cut by 5 bases, the J end by 5 bases, with 15 bases between. CDR3 sequence (DNA): TGTGCCAGCAGCAAAAAACTGATCCAGGAGACCCAGTACTTC. This translates into CASSKKLIQETQYF.

The chain uses TRBV30 and TRBJ2-7, with a possible D match to TRBD1 (5 bases). Looked up from germline, CDR1 is GTSNPN and CDR2 is SVGIG (reference sequence). The CDR3 is made up of 11 amino acids. Trimming shortened V by 3 bases and J by 7 bases, and 10 bases separated the two germline ends. The CDR3 DNA is TGTGCCTGGAGGACGTCAGGGGAGCAGTACTTC. Its protein is CAWRTSGEQYF.

The gene calls are TRBV11-2 and TRBJ2-5; D gene ambiguous. There are 14 residues in the CDR3. The V and J ends lost 1 base and 5 bases respectively, with 11 bases between them. Per germline, CDR1 SGHAT and CDR2 FQNNGV. Here the CDR3 DNA reads TGTGCCAGCAGCTTAGGGGCATCCTATGAGACCCAGTACTTC. Its translation: CASSLGASYETQYF.

This clone was counted a few times. The CDR3 region has the DNA TGCAGCGTTGTCGGTGGGTACACTGAAGCTTTCTTT. It encodes CSVVGGYTEAFF. This chain connects TRBV29-1 to TRBJ1-1; D ambiguous. Per the germline V gene, CDR1 is SQVTM and CDR2 is ANQGSEA. The CDR3 spans 12 residues. Deletions cut 4 bases from V and 3 bases from J, with 9 bases between.

The rearrangement links TRBV6-5 to TRBJ2-1; 8 bases are a match to TRBD2. CDR1 and CDR2 (germline): MNHEY, SVGAGI. CDR3 length: 16 residues. V was pared by 2 bases and J by 5 bases, with 8 bases of the junction left unmatched. The CDR3 region has the DNA TGTGCCAGCAGTTACCGGATCGGGGGGGCCAACAATGAGCAGTTCTTC. It encodes CASSYRIGGANNEQFF.

CDR3 amino acids: CSVQGGDQETQYF. CDR3 in DNA: TGCAGCGTACAGGGAGGCGACCAAGAGACCCAGTACTTC. V and J are TRBV29-1 and TRBJ2-5; the D gene could be TRBD1 or TRBD2 (6 bases each). The CDR3 spans 13 residues. Germline V lookup: CDR1 SQVTM, CDR2 ANQGSEA. V lost 6 bases to trimming and J lost 0 bases, with 11 bases between them.

This rearrangement joins TRBV6-5 to TRBJ1-1; 8 nucleotides match TRBD1. V lost 8 bases, J lost 8 bases, and 4 bases stayed unmatched. Looked up from germline, CDR1 is MNHEY and CDR2 is SVGAGI. This CDR3 is built from 11 residues. The CDR3 sequence is CASRRDREAFF. CDR3 nucleotides: TGTGCCAGCCGAAGGGACAGGGAAGCTTTCTTT.

J is TRBJ1-3 and V is TRBV7-8; no clear D gene. CDR3 length: 16 amino acids. V was clipped by 0 bases and J by 4 bases, with 13 bases between them. Germline assignment: CDR1 SGHVS and CDR2 FQNEAQ. The CDR3 is CASSLAGNRRGNTIYF. CDR3 DNA: TGTGCCAGCAGCTTAGCGGGGAATCGGAGGGGAAACACCATATATTTT.

The J gene is TRBJ2-5, the V gene TRBV7-2; TRBD1 is a possible D gene (5 bases). This CDR3 comprises 12 residues. V lost 5 bases and J 3 bases, leaving 7 bases between the germline ends. Germline V gene sequence: CDR1 SGHTA, CDR2 FQGNSA. CDR3 protein: CASSKDKETQYF. The CDR3 DNA reads TGTGCCAGCAGCAAGGACAAAGAGACCCAGTACTTC. Looking up the rest from reference TRBV7-2 and TRBJ2-5 gives the full variable domain: GAGVSQSPSNKVTEKGKDVELRCDPISGHTALYWYRQSLGQGLEFLIYFQGNSAPDKSGLPSDRFSAERTGGSVSTLTIQRTQQEDSAVYLCASSKDKETQYFGPGTRLLVL.